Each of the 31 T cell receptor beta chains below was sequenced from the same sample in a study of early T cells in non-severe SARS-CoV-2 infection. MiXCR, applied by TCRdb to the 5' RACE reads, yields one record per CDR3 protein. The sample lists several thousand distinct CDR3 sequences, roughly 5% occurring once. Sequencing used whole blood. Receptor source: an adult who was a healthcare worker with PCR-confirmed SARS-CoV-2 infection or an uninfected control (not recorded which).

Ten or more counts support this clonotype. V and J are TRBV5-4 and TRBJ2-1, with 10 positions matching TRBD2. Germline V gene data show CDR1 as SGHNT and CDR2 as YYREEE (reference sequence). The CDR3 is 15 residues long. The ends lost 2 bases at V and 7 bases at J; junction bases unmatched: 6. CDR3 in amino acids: CASSLGLAGANEQFF. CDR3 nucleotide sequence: TGTGCCAGCAGCTTAGGTCTAGCGGGAGCAAATGAGCAGTTCTTC. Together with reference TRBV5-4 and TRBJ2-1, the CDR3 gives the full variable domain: ETGVTQSPTHLIKTRGQQVTLRCSSQSGHNTVSWYQQALGQGPQFIFQYYREEENGRGNFPPRFSGLQFPNYSSELNVNALELDDSALYLCASSLGLAGANEQFFGPGTRLTVL.

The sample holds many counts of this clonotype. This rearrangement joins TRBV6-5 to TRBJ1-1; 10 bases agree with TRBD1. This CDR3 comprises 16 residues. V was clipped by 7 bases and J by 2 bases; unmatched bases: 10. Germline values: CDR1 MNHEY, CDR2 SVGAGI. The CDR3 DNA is TGTGCCAGCATCGGAGACAGGGGGCTTGATAACACTGAAGCTTTCTTT. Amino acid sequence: CASIGDRGLDNTEAFF.

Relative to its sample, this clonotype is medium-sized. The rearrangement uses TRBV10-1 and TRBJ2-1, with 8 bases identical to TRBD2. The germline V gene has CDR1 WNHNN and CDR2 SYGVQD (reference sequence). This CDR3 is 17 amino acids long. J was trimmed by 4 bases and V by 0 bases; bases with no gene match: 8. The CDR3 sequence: CASSESGPAGEYNEQFF. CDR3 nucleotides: TGCGCCAGCAGTGAGTCGGGGCCAGCGGGGGAATACAATGAGCAGTTCTTC.

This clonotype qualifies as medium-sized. The CDR3 spells CASSATGTSGNTGELFF. CDR3 nucleotides: TGTGCCAGCAGTGCGACCGGGACTAGCGGGAACACCGGGGAGCTGTTTTTT. This sequence joins TRBV7-6 and TRBJ2-2; TRBD2 matches at 11 bases. V shed 6 bases, J shed 1 base, and the junction held 7 bases outside the gene matches. The CDR3 runs 17 residues. Per germline, CDR1 SGHVS and CDR2 FNYEAQ.

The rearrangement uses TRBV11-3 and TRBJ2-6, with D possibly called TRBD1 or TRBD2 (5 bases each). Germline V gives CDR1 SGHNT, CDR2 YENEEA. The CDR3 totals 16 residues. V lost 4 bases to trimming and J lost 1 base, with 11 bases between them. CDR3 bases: TGTGCCAGCAGCTCGGGGCTTCGTTCTGGGGCCAACGTCCTGACTTTC. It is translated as CASSSGLRSGANVLTF.

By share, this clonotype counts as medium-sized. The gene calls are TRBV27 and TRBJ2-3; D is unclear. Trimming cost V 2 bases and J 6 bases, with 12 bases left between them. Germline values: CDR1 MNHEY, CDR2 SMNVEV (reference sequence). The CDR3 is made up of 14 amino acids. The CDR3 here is CASSLGGSADTQYF. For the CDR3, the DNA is TGTGCCAGCAGTTTAGGTGGCTCCGCCGATACGCAGTATTTT.

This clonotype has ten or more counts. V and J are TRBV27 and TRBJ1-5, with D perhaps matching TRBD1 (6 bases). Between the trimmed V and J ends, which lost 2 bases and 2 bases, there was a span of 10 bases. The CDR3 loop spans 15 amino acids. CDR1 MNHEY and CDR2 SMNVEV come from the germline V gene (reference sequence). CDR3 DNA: TGTGCCAGCAGTTTAACAGGGTTCGGCAATCAGCCCCAGCATTTT. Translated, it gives CASSLTGFGNQPQHF.

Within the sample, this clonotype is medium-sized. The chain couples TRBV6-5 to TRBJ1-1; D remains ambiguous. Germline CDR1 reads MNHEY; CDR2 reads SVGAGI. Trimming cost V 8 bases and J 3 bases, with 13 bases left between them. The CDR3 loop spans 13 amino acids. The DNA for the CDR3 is TGTGCCAGCTGTAGAGGGCCCGACACTGAAGCTTTCTTT. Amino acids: CASCRGPDTEAFF.

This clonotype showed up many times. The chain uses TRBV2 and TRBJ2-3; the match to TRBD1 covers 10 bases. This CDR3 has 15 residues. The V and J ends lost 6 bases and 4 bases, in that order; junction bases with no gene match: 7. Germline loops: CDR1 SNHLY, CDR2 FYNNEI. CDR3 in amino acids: CASSPGQGEADTQYF. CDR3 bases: TGTGCCAGCAGCCCCGGACAGGGGGAAGCAGATACGCAGTATTTT.

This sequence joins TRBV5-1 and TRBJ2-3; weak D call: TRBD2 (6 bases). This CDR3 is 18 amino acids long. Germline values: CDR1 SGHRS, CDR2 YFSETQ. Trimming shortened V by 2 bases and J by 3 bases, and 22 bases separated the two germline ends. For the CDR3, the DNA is TGCGCCAGCAGCTTTAGCCTCCCGGGAGAAGCGGTTACAGATACGCAGTATTTT. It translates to CASSFSLPGEAVTDTQYF.

This CDR3 is CASSLGQPTDTQYF. CDR3 bases: TGTGCCAGCAGCTTGGGACAGCCCACAGATACGCAGTATTTT. The chain is built from TRBV7-2 and TRBJ2-3, with TRBD1 matching over 7 bases. The CDR3 runs 14 residues. Trimming removed 3 bases from V and 2 bases from J; junction bases left unmatched: 2. In germline, CDR1 is SGHTA, CDR2 FQGNSA.

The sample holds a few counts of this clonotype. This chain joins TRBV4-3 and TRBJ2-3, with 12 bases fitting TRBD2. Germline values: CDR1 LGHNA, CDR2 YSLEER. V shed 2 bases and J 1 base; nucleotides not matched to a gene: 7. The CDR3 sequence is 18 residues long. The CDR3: CASSQRATSGRGTDTQYF. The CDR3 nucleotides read TGCGCCAGCAGCCAACGGGCGACTAGCGGGAGAGGCACAGATACGCAGTATTTT.

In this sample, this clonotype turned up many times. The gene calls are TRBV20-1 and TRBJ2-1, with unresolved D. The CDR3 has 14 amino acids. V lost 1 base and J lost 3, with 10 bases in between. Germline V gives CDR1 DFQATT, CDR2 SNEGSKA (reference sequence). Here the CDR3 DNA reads TGCAGTGCTAGAGTGGGCACCTTCTACAATGAGCAGTTCTTC. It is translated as CSARVGTFYNEQFF.

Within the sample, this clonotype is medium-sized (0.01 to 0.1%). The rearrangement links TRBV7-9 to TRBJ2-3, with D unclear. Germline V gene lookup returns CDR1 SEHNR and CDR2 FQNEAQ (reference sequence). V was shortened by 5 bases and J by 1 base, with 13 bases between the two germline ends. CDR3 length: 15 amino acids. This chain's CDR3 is CASSRFRGGTDTQYF. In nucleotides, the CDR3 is TGTGCCAGCAGCCGCTTTCGTGGTGGCACAGATACGCAGTATTTT. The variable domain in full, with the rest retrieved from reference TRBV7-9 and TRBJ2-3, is DTGVSQNPRHKITKRGQNVTFRCDPISEHNRLYWYRQTLGQGPEFLTYFQNEAQLEKSRLLSDRFSAERPKGSFSTLEIQRTEQGDSAMYLCASSRFRGGTDTQYFGPGTRLTVL.

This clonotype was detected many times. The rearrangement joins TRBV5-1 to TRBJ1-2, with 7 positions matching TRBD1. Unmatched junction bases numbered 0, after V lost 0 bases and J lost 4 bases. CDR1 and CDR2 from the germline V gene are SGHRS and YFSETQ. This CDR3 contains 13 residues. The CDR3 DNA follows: TGCGCCAGCAGCTTGGCAGGGGGCTATGGCTACACCTTC. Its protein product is CASSLAGGYGYTF.

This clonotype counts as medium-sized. CDR3 protein: CASSRGLGNQPQHF. CDR3 coding DNA: TGTGCCAGCAGTAGGGGGCTTGGGAATCAGCCCCAGCATTTT. The V and J genes are TRBV7-9 and TRBJ1-5; 7 positions agree with TRBD1. CDR1 and CDR2 (germline): SEHNR, FQNEAQ (reference sequence). CDR3 size: 14 residues. V trimming: 6 bases; J trimming: 4 bases; junction bases outside the gene matches: 6.

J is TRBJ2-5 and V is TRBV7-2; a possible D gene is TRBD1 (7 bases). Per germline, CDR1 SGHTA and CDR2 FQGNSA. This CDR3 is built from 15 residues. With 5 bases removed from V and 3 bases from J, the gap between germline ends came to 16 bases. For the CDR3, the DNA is TGTGCCAGCAGCGTCGGGTCCAGGGGGGAAGAGACCCAGTACTTC. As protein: CASSVGSRGEETQYF.

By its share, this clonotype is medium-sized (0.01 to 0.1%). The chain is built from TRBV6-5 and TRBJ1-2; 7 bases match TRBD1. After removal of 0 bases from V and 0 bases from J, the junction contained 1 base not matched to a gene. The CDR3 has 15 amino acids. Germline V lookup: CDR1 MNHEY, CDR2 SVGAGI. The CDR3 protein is CASSYSGTANYGYTF. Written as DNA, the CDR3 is TGTGCCAGCAGTTACTCTGGGACAGCTAACTATGGCTACACCTTC.

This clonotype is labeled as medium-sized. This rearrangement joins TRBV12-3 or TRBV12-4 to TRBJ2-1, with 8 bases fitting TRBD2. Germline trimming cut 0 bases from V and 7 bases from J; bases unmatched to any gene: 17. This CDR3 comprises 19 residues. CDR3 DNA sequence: TGTGCCAGCAGTTTAGCGCTAATTGGGGCTAGCGGGCCCGGGAATGAGCAGTTCTTC. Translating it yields CASSLALIGASGPGNEQFF.

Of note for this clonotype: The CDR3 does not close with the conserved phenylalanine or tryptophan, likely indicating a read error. The CDR3 nucleotides read TGTGCCAGCTCACCATGGGGGCGGGAGCTCTACGAGCAGTACCTC. Protein: CASSPWGRELYEQYL. The gene calls are TRBV18 and TRBJ2-7; possibly TRBD2 for D (7 bases). V dropped 2 bases and J dropped 3 bases, with 14 bases sitting between them. CDR3 size: 15 residues. Germline-derived CDR1 and CDR2 are KGHSH and LQKENI.

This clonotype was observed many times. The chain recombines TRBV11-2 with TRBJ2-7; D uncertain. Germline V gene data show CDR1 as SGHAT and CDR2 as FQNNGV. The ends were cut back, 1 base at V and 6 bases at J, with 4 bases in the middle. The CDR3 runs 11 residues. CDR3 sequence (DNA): TGTGCCAGCAGCTTAGCGCTCGAGCAGTACGTC. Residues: CASSLALEQYV.

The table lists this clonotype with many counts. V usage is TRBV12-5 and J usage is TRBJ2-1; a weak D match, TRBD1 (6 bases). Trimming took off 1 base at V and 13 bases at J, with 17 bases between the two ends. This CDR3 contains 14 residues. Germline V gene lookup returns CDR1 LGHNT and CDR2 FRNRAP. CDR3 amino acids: CASGLGSLTGFQFF. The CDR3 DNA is TGTGCTAGTGGTTTGGGATCCCTGACAGGTTTTCAGTTCTTC.

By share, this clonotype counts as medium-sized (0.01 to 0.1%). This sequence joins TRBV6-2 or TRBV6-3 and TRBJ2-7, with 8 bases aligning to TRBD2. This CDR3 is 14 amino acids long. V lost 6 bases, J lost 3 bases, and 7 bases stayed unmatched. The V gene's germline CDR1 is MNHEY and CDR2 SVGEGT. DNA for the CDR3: TGTGCCAGCAGCGGGACTAGTCCCAACTACGAGCAGTACGTC. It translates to CASSGTSPNYEQYV.

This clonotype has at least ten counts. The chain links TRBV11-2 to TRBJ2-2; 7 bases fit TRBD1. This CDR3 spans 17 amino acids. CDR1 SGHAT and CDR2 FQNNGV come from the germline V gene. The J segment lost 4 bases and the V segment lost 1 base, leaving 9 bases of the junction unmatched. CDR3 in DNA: TGTGCCAGCAGCTTAGGCAGAAAGACAGGGAGCACCGGGGAGCTGTTTTTT. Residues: CASSLGRKTGSTGELFF. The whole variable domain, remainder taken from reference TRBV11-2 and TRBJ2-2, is EAGVAQSPRYKIIEKRQSVAFWCNPISGHATLYWYQQILGQGPKLLIQFQNNGVVDDSQLPKDRFSAERLKGVDSTLKIQPAKLEDSAVYLCASSLGRKTGSTGELFFGEGSRLTVL.

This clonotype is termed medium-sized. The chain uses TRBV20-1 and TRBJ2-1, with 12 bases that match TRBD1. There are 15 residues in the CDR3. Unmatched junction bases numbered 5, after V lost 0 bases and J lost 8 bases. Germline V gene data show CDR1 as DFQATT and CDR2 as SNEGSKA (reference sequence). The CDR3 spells CSARDPGTGGHEQFF. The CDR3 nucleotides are TGCAGTGCTAGAGATCCAGGGACAGGGGGCCATGAGCAGTTCTTC.

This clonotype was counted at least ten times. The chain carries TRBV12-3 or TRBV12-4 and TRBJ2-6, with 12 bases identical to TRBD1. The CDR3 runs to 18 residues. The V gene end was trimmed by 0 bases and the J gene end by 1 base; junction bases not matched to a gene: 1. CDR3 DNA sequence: TGTGCCAGCAGTTTAGCGGGACAGGGGGCTTCTGGGGCCAACGTCCTGACTTTC. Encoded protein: CASSLAGQGASGANVLTF.

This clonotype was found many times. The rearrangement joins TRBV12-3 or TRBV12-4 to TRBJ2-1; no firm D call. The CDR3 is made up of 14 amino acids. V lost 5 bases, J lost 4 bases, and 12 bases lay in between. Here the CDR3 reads CASSRATRYNEQFF. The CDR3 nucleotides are TGTGCCAGCAGTCGCGCTACTCGTTACAATGAGCAGTTCTTC.

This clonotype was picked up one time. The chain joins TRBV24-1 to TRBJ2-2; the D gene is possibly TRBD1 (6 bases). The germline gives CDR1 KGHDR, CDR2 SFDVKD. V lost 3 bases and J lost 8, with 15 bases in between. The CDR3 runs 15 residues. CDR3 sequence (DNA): TGTGCCACCAGTGATCCAATAACTGGACAGGGGGAGCTGTTTTTT. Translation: CATSDPITGQGELFF.

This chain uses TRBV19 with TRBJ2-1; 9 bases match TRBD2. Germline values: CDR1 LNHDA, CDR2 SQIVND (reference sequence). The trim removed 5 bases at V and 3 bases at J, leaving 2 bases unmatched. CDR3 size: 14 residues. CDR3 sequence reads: CASSVSGGYNEQFF. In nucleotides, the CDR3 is TGTGCCAGTAGTGTTAGCGGGGGCTACAATGAGCAGTTCTTC.

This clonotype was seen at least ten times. The CDR3 DNA is TGTGCCAGCAGTTACCTGAAGGCATACAATGAGCAGTTCTTC. Residues: CASSYLKAYNEQFF. The chain uses TRBV2 and TRBJ2-1; the D is unclear. The CDR3 spans 14 residues. Trimming left V 5 bases short and J 4 bases short, with 12 bases between. Germline V CDR1 and CDR2: SNHLY, FYNNEI.

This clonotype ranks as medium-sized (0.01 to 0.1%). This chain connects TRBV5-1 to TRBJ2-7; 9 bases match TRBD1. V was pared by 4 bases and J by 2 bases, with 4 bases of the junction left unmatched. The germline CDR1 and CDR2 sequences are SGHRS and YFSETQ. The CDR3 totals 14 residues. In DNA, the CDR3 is TGCGCCAGCAGCGTCGGGACAGGGACCTACGAGCAGTACTTC. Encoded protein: CASSVGTGTYEQYF.